A selection of T cell receptor beta chains follows, all from one sample in a study of blood T cell repertoires in COVID-19. The protocol was immunoSEQ multiplex PCR, while the TCRdb copy is restricted to in-frame clones and leaves out a portion. The repertoire has some 76,000 clones, around 80% of them found once; the top ten carry over 8.5%. The material sequenced was peripheral blood. The receptor source for this set is a man aged 50-59 years with acute or convalescent COVID-19. CDR3s include the opening cysteine and the closing phenylalanine or tryptophan. The D gene is left open where the match is weak. Rows may omit the clone size; those that give it use once, few, many or a size class.

TRBJ2-1	TRBD2	.	TRBV6-2/TRBV6-3	TGTGCCAGCAGTTATGGGGGGGGATTCAATGAGCAGTTCTTC	CASSYGGGFNEQFF
TRBJ2-1	.	.	TRBV27	TGTGCCAGCAGTTTGGGGAGCTCCTACAATGAGCAGTTCTTC	CASSLGSSYNEQFF
TRBJ2-6	TRBD1	.	TRBV19	TGTGCCAGTATGACAGGGTTGGCTGGGGCCAACGTCCTGACTTTC	CASMTGLAGANVLTF
TRBJ1-5	TRBD1	few	TRBV7-4	TGTGCCAGCAGCCTGCCGGGACAGGGGGGTCAGCCCCAGCATTTT	CASSLPGQGGQPQHF
TRBJ2-5	TRBD2	once	TRBV7-3	TGTGCCAGCAGCTTAAACGGGGGGGAGTACCAAGAGACCCAGTACTTC	CASSLNGGEYQETQYF
TRBJ1-5	.	.	TRBV30	TGTGCCTGGAGTGTTGGGGAGGACAATCAGCCCCAGCATTTT	CAWSVGEDNQPQHF
TRBJ2-3	TRBD1	.	TRBV20-1	TGCAGTGCTAGTCCCACCAGGGGGCTTAGCACAGATACGCAGTATTTT	CSASPTRGLSTDTQYF
TRBJ1-4	.	.	TRBV18	TGTGCCAGCTCACCACGGAAAGGGAGTGACGAAAAACTGTTTTTT	CASSPRKGSDEKLFF
TRBJ1-1	.	.	TRBV4-2	TGTGCCAGCAGCCCTGAGAGAGGGAACTCGGCTTTCTTT	CASSPERGNSAFF
TRBJ1-2	TRBD1	.	TRBV4-3	TGCGCCAGCAGCCAGTCCCGGGACAGGGGATGGGGTGGCTACACCTTC	CASSQSRDRGWGGYTF
TRBJ2-3	.	.	TRBV25-1	TGTGCCAGCAGTGAACAGCAGGATGATACGCAGTATTTT	CASSEQQDDTQYF
TRBJ1-5	.	once	TRBV4-2	TGTGCCAGCAGCCAAGATATTGGCCAGGCGGGACAGCCCCAGCATTTT	CASSQDIGQAGQPQHF
TRBJ1-4	TRBD1	.	TRBV27	TGTGCCAGCAGTTTACCGCCGCCGCCCCTACAGGGGGCAGAGGAAAAACTGTTTTTT	CASSLPPPPLQGAEEKLFF
TRBJ2-7	TRBD1	.	TRBV27	TGTGCCAGCAGTCTATCCAACCCGGGACAGGCGCCCTACGAGCAGTACTTC	CASSLSNPGQAPYEQYF
TRBJ1-2	TRBD1	.	TRBV7-2	TGTGCCAGCAGCTCTCGACAGGGAAACTATGGCTACACCTTC	CASSSRQGNYGYTF
TRBJ2-7	.	.	TRBV6-6	TGTGCCAGCAGTACAGGGTACGAGCAGTACTTC	CASSTGYEQYF
TRBJ1-1	.	.	TRBV4-2	TGTGCCAGCAGCCCCAACTGGAAAAGAGGGACAGAAGCTTTCTTT	CASSPNWKRGTEAFF
TRBJ2-6	TRBD1	.	TRBV7-3	TGTGCCAGCAGCCCATCGTGGCAGGGGGTAACCGGGGCCAACGTCCTGACTTTC	CASSPSWQGVTGANVLTF
TRBJ1-2	.	.	TRBV4-3	TGCGCCAGCAGCCAAGAGGGGGGACGGTACTATGGCTACACCTTC	CASSQEGGRYYGYTF
TRBJ1-3	.	.	TRBV28	TGTGCCAGCAGTTTTTTCCAGGGGAGGGCTGGAAACACCATATATTTT	CASSFFQGRAGNTIYF
TRBJ2-5	TRBD1	.	TRBV30	TGTGCCTGGAGTCGACAGGGGGCGCTGGGGACCCAGTACTTC	CAWSRQGALGTQYF
TRBJ2-7	.	once	TRBV3-1/TRBV3-2	TGTGCCAGCAGCCAAGGGGGGGGGCAGGCCTACGAGCAGTACTTC	CASSQGGGQAYEQYF
TRBJ2-5	.	.	TRBV27	TGTGCCAGCAGTCCGATCCGGGAGACCCAGTACTTC	CASSPIRETQYF
TRBJ1-2	.	.	TRBV14	TGTGCCAGCAGCCATGGGGGGGGCTACACCTTC	CASSHGGGYTF
TRBJ2-7	TRBD1	.	TRBV7-2	TGTGCCAGCAGCTCAAGACAGGGGGGATCCTACGAGCAGTACTTC	CASSSRQGGSYEQYF
TRBJ2-7	.	few	TRBV5-1	TGCGCCAGCAGCTCCGGTGCAGGGAGGGAGCAGTACTTC	CASSSGAGREQYF
TRBJ2-7	.	few	TRBV28	TGTGCCAGCAGCCCACTACAGGGTCTCAACGAGCAGTACTTC	CASSPLQGLNEQYF
TRBJ1-1	.	.	TRBV29-1	TGCAGCGTTGAAGATCCAGATTGGGCCACTGAAGCTTTCTTT	CSVEDPDWATEAFF
TRBJ1-4	.	.	TRBV2	TGTGCCAGCAGTGCTGGCGGGGGGGGTAATGAAAAACTGTTTTTT	CASSAGGGGNEKLFF
TRBJ1-1	.	.	TRBV6-4	TGTGCCAGCAGTGAGGGGCAGGGGTTTGGTGAAGCTTTCTTT	CASSEGQGFGEAFF
TRBJ1-2	.	.	TRBV11-1	TGTGCCAGCAGCTTAGTTGGGACTTCAGCTAACTATGGCTACACCTTC	CASSLVGTSANYGYTF
TRBJ1-4	TRBD1	.	TRBV5-8	TGTGCCAGCAGCAGCCGGACAGGCCCCAATGAAAAACTGTTTTTT	CASSSRTGPNEKLFF
TRBJ2-1	TRBD1	.	TRBV28	TGTGCCAGCACCCCGGCCGGGACAGGGGGCTACAATGAGCAGTTCTTC	CASTPAGTGGYNEQFF
TRBJ1-2	.	.	TRBV30	TGTGCCTGGAGTATCGGACAGCACTATGGCTACACCTTC	CAWSIGQHYGYTF
TRBJ2-3	.	.	TRBV9	TGTGCCAGCAGCCCCCAGACTCAAGATACGCAGTATTTT	CASSPQTQDTQYF
TRBJ2-3	TRBD1	.	TRBV15	TGTGCCACCACCCTAGGACAGGGGGCCGGAGATACGCAGTATTTT	CATTLGQGAGDTQYF
TRBJ1-5	.	.	TRBV10-3	TGTGCCATCAGCGTAGGGGCGGAAGGCAATCAGCCCCAGCATTTT	CAISVGAEGNQPQHF
TRBJ1-2	TRBD1	once	TRBV27	TGTGCCAGCAGTCCCGACAGGGGGCCATACTATGGCTACACCTTC	CASSPDRGPYYGYTF
TRBJ2-1	TRBD2	.	TRBV6-2/TRBV6-3	TGTGCCAGCAGTAACTCTCGACTAGCTACCGGTGAGCAGTTCTTC	CASSNSRLATGEQFF
TRBJ1-6	TRBD1	.	TRBV28	TGTGCCAGCAGTTATTACAGGGGCGGTTCACCCCTCCACTTT	CASSYYRGGSPLHF
TRBJ2-2	TRBD1	.	TRBV15	TGTGCCACCAGCGTCGGGACAGTGAACACCGGGGAGCTGTTTTTT	CATSVGTVNTGELFF
TRBJ2-2	TRBD2	.	TRBV5-5	TGTGCCAGCAGCTGGACTAGCGGGGGCGCAACCGGGGAGCTGTTTTTT	CASSWTSGGATGELFF
TRBJ1-2	TRBD1	.	TRBV6-2/TRBV6-3	TGTGCCAGCAGTTATCTGGACAGGGGGCCTGGCTACACCTTC	CASSYLDRGPGYTF
TRBJ2-3	.	.	TRBV19	TGTGCCAGTAGTATAGAAGCGGAGGGGCCAGATACGCAGTATTTT	CASSIEAEGPDTQYF
TRBJ2-7	.	once	TRBV5-6	TGTGCCAGCAACTCCGGGAGCTCCTACGAGCAGTACTTC	CASNSGSSYEQYF
TRBJ1-1	.	.	TRBV2	TGTGCCAGCAGTGAACAGGTAAACACTGAAGCTTTCTTT	CASSEQVNTEAFF
TRBJ1-1	.	.	TRBV7-7	TGTGCCAGCAGCCGCACTGAGGGAAGCGAAGCTTTCTTT	CASSRTEGSEAFF
TRBJ2-5	TRBD1	.	TRBV5-6	TGTGCCAGCAGCCACCTTCAGGACAGGGGGCTAGTGGAGACCCAGTACTTC	CASSHLQDRGLVETQYF
TRBJ2-6	TRBD1	.	TRBV5-1	TGCGCCAGCAGGACAGGGGAGAACTCTGGGGCCAACGTCCTGACTTTC	CASRTGENSGANVLTF
TRBJ1-3	.	.	TRBV7-2	TGTGCCAGCAGCTTAGACAGGATAAACACCATATATTTT	CASSLDRINTIYF
TRBJ2-3	TRBD2	.	TRBV28	TGTGCCAGCAGTTTCCGGCGGGAGACAGATACGCAGTATTTT	CASSFRRETDTQYF
TRBJ1-1	.	.	TRBV12-3/TRBV12-4	TGTGCCAGCAGTTTAGGAGGGCTCACTGAAGCTTTCTTT	CASSLGGLTEAFF
TRBJ1-2	.	.	TRBV3-1/TRBV3-2	TGTGCCAGCAGCCACCTAGGACAAGTTGAGGTTGGCTACACCTTC	CASSHLGQVEVGYTF
TRBJ2-7	TRBD2	.	TRBV15	TGTGCCACCGGGGAGGGACTAGCCTACGAGCAGTACTTC	CATGEGLAYEQYF